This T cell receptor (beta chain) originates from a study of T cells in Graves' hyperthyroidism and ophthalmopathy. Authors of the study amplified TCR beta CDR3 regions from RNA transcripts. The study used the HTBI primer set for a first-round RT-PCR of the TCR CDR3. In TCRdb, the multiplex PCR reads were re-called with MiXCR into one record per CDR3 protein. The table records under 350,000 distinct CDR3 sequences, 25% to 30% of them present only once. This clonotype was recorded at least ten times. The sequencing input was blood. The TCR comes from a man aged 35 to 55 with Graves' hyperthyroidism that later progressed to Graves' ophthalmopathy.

The CDR3 DNA follows: TGTGCCAGCAGTGAATATAGACACGGGACAGGGGATGGCTACACCTTC. Its translation is CASSEYRHGTGDGYTF. V gene TRBV25-1 combines with J gene TRBJ1-2; TRBD1 matches at 10 bases. J was trimmed by 6 bases and V by 0 bases; bases with no gene match: 7. Germline lookup yields CDR1 MGHDK and CDR2 SYGVNS. The CDR3 is made up of 16 amino acids.